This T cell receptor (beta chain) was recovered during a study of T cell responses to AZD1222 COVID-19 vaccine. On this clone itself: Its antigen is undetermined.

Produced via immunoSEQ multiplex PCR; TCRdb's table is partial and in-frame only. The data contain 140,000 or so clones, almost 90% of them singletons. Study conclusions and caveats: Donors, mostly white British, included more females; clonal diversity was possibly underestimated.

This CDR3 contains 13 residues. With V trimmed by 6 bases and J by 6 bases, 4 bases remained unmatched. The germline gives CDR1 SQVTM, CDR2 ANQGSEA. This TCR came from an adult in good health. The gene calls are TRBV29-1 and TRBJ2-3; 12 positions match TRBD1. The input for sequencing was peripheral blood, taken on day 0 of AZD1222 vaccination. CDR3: CSVGQGAWDTQYF. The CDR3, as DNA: TGCAGCGTGGGACAGGGGGCGTGGGATACGCAGTATTTT.